A selection of T cell receptor beta chains follows, all from one sample in a study of cytomegalovirus exposure and HLA in healthy donors. The data were produced by immunoSEQ multiplex PCR, yet TCRdb's version contains in-frame clones alone and is incomplete. The sample includes 100,000 to 150,000 clones, 60% to 85% of them seen just once. Input material: PBMCs. These receptors were collected from a man aged 25-40 years in good health and CMV-seronegative. CDR3s include the opening cysteine and the closing phenylalanine or tryptophan.

j_call: TRBJ1-2
v_call: TRBV7-2
cdr3_length: 14
cdr3_aa: CASSWGVRDYGYTF

j_call: TRBJ1-5
v_call: TRBV19
cdr3_length: 15
cdr3_aa: CASSSHRVVDQPQHF

j_call: TRBJ2-2
v_call: TRBV11-2
cdr3_length: 16
cdr3_aa: CASSLGAGGLTGELFF

j_call: TRBJ1-6
v_call: TRBV18
cdr3_length: 15
cdr3_aa: CASSRDAGGNSPLHF

j_call: TRBJ2-1
v_call: TRBV5-1
cdr3_length: 14
cdr3_aa: CASSEDTSYNEQFF

j_call: TRBJ2-2
v_call: TRBV6-4
cdr3_length: 15
cdr3_aa: CASSALAGATGELFF

j_call: TRBJ1-1
v_call: TRBV30
cdr3_length: 15
cdr3_aa: CACSRGLVPNTEAFF

j_call: TRBJ2-5
v_call: TRBV5-1
cdr3_length: 11
cdr3_aa: CASSLQETQYF

j_call: TRBJ1-4
v_call: TRBV6-1
cdr3_length: 15
cdr3_aa: CASRADGTVNEKLFF

j_call: TRBJ1-2
v_call: TRBV28
cdr3_length: 11
cdr3_aa: CASSPRVDYTF

j_call: TRBJ1-5
v_call: TRBV19
cdr3_length: 17
cdr3_aa: CASSTLLRGFSNQPQHF

j_call: TRBJ1-1
v_call: TRBV28
cdr3_length: 15
cdr3_aa: CASSSPLVRNTEAFF

j_call: TRBJ2-7
v_call: TRBV4-3
cdr3_length: 15
cdr3_aa: CASSQELAGVNEQYF

j_call: TRBJ1-2
v_call: TRBV5-4
cdr3_length: 12
cdr3_aa: CASTGINYGYTF

j_call: TRBJ2-5
v_call: TRBV25-1
cdr3_length: 16
cdr3_aa: CASSELGSGTQETQYF

j_call: TRBJ2-7
v_call: TRBV28
cdr3_length: 11
cdr3_aa: CASQGGYEQYF

j_call: TRBJ1-4
v_call: TRBV13
cdr3_length: 13
cdr3_aa: CASRSGTGEKLFF

j_call: TRBJ2-7
v_call: TRBV2
cdr3_length: 16
cdr3_aa: CASIIGPGLVGGEQYF

j_call: TRBJ2-5
v_call: TRBV4-1
cdr3_length: 13
cdr3_aa: CASSGTVTETQYF

j_call: TRBJ2-7
v_call: TRBV10-1
cdr3_length: 14
cdr3_aa: CARVGGAYNYEQYF

j_call: TRBJ2-2
v_call: TRBV30
cdr3_length: 17
cdr3_aa: CAWRPHRQGIGTGELFF

j_call: TRBJ1-5
v_call: TRBV18
cdr3_length: 13
cdr3_aa: CASSLGDNQPQHF

j_call: TRBJ2-1
v_call: TRBV29-1
cdr3_length: 14
cdr3_aa: CSAGRLAGINEQFF

j_call: TRBJ2-5
v_call: TRBV28
cdr3_length: 13
cdr3_aa: CASSLRGGETQYF

j_call: TRBJ2-7
v_call: TRBV4-1
cdr3_length: 14
cdr3_aa: CASSQEGSSYEQYF

j_call: TRBJ2-7
v_call: TRBV7-2
cdr3_length: 16
cdr3_aa: CASSLARGRVGYEQYF

j_call: TRBJ2-3
v_call: TRBV7-8
cdr3_length: 16
cdr3_aa: CASGAGRAEGTDTQYF

j_call: TRBJ1-1
v_call: TRBV6-6
cdr3_length: 14
cdr3_aa: CASIQQGADTEAFF

j_call: TRBJ1-1
v_call: TRBV9
cdr3_length: 14
cdr3_aa: CASSYGGADEGAFF

j_call: TRBJ2-7
v_call: TRBV30
cdr3_length: 14
cdr3_aa: CAWSPGQGVGEQYF

j_call: TRBJ2-3
v_call: TRBV5-1
cdr3_length: 17
cdr3_aa: CASSPTSGNWYTDTQYF

j_call: TRBJ2-7
v_call: TRBV20-1
cdr3_length: 10
cdr3_aa: CSAAGYEQYF

j_call: TRBJ1-2
v_call: TRBV11-2
cdr3_length: 14
cdr3_aa: CASSPLTRNYGYTF

j_call: TRBJ1-5
v_call: TRBV6-5
cdr3_length: 15
cdr3_aa: CASSSTGIGNQPQHF

j_call: TRBJ1-1
v_call: TRBV5-1
cdr3_length: 16
cdr3_aa: CASSFGTGGRNTEAFF